The 14 T cell receptor beta chains listed next were all sequenced from one sample in a study of OX40 agonist ivuxolimab in advanced cancers. The protocol was immunoSEQ multiplex PCR, while the TCRdb copy is restricted to in-frame clones and leaves out a portion. The sample lists approximately 68,000 clones, around nine tenths occurring once. This sample comprised CD4+ or CD8+ T cells sorted from blood, obtained in a trial of the OX40 agonist ivuxolimab. The receptors come from an adult with an advanced solid tumor such as melanoma, head and neck, liver or kidney cancer.

The chain recombines TRBV7-9 with TRBJ1-4, with TRBD1 as a possible D gene (5 bases). CDR1 and CDR2 from the germline V gene are SEHNR and FQNEAQ (reference sequence). The V end was cut by 5 bases, the J end by 4 bases, with 17 bases between. This CDR3 has 16 amino acids. CDR3 region: CASSQLGRDLNEKLFF. CDR3 DNA sequence: TGTGCCAGCAGCCAATTAGGACGGGACCTTAATGAAAAACTGTTTTTT.

The chain recombines TRBV4-1 with TRBJ1-1; no clear D gene. The CDR3 spans 14 residues. CDR1 is MGHRA and CDR2 is YSYEKL in the germline V gene. Trimming took off 5 bases at V and 1 base at J, with 11 bases between the two ends. CDR3 amino acids: CASSSTRRNTEAFF. CDR3 nucleotide sequence: TGCGCCAGCAGCTCAACCCGGCGGAACACTGAAGCTTTCTTT.

The CDR3 spells CASSLTGGAYIQYF. In nucleotides, the CDR3 is TGTGCCAGCAGTTTAACCGGGGGGGCTTACATTCAGTACTTC. The rearrangement joins TRBV28 to TRBJ2-4; 8 bases are shared with TRBD2. Germline V gives CDR1 MDHEN, CDR2 SYDVKM. The CDR3 has 14 amino acids. V gave up 2 bases and J gave up 8 bases; unmatched junction bases: 5.

This rearrangement joins TRBV27 to TRBJ2-4; the D gene is possibly TRBD2 (5 bases). Deletions cut 5 bases from V and 0 bases from J, with 20 bases between. CDR3 length: 18 amino acids. In germline, CDR1 is MNHEY, CDR2 SMNVEV (reference sequence). In nucleotides, the CDR3 is TGTGCCAGCAGTCCCCGGGCGGTCGGGAACATAGCCAAAAACATTCAGTACTTC. Translation: CASSPRAVGNIAKNIQYF.

The gene calls are TRBV19 and TRBJ2-7, with D possibly matching TRBD2 (7 bases). V lost 5 bases and J 4 bases, leaving 15 bases between the germline ends. The germline CDR1 and CDR2 sequences are LNHDA and SQIVND (reference sequence). The CDR3 spans 14 residues. CDR3 sequence (DNA): TGTGCCAGTAGTCCCGGGGGCGGGAGTTACGAGCAGTACTTC. Its translation is CASSPGGGSYEQYF. The full variable domain, with the rest looked up from reference TRBV19 and TRBJ2-7, is DGGITQSPKYLFRKEGQNVTLSCEQNLNHDAMYWYRQDPGQGLRLIYYSQIVNDFQKGDIAEGYSVSREKKESFPLTVTSAQKNPTAFYLCASSPGGGSYEQYFGPGTRLTVT.

In this sample, this clone turned up a few times. The chain links TRBV27 to TRBJ1-2; 8 nucleotides match TRBD1. Germline CDR1 and CDR2: MNHEY and SMNVEV (reference sequence). V was pared by 6 bases and J by 6 bases, with 9 bases of the junction left unmatched. The CDR3 is 14 residues long. The CDR3 region is CASSPWTGRDGYTF. CDR3 DNA: TGTGCCAGCAGCCCCTGGACAGGGAGAGATGGCTACACCTTC.

The chain carries TRBV29-1 and TRBJ2-4, with 11 bases identical to TRBD1. Unmatched junction bases numbered 11, after V lost 7 bases and J lost 9 bases. The CDR3 is made up of 14 amino acids. The germline V gene encodes CDR1 SQVTM and CDR2 ANQGSEA. CDR3 sequence reads: CSAGQGAPRGIQYF. The CDR3 nucleotides read TGCAGCGCTGGACAGGGGGCTCCCCGGGGCATTCAGTACTTC.

The chain links TRBV10-3 to TRBJ1-5; weak D call: TRBD1 (6 bases). The germline gives CDR1 ENHRY, CDR2 SYGVKD. V was trimmed by 3 bases and J by 9 bases, leaving 18 bases between them. The CDR3 extends over 15 amino acids. In DNA, the CDR3 is TGTGCCATCAGTGAATCTAGGGGGGCGAACCGGCCCCAGCATTTT. It codes for CAISESRGANRPQHF.

The chain has TRBV7-8 and TRBJ2-5, with D perhaps TRBD2 (6 bases). The CDR3 runs 15 residues. Germline V CDR1 and CDR2: SGHVS, FQNEAQ. The ends were cut back, 2 bases at V and 2 bases at J, with 12 bases in the middle. The CDR3 DNA reads TGTGCCAGCAGCTTAAGTCGCGGGAAACAAGAGACCCAGTACTTC. It yields the protein CASSLSRGKQETQYF.

The chain combines TRBV7-2 with TRBJ1-2, with D possibly being TRBD1 (6 bases). The CDR3 is 13 residues long. Germline lookup yields CDR1 SGHTA and CDR2 FQGNSA. Trimming removed 3 bases from V and 4 bases from J, with 9 bases in between. The CDR3 loop is CASSFGGRYGYTF. The CDR3 DNA is TGTGCCAGCAGCTTCGGGGGCCGCTATGGCTACACCTTC.

The chain uses TRBV6-5 and TRBJ1-1; TRBD1 might be the D (6 bases). Germline CDR1 is MNHEY and CDR2 is SVGAGI. This CDR3 has 13 residues. Trimming took 2 bases from V and 3 from J, leaving 7 bases between them. CDR3 bases: TGTGCCAGCAGTTACAAGGGGGACACTGAAGCTTTCTTT. As protein: CASSYKGDTEAFF.

J is TRBJ1-2 and V is TRBV15; TRBD1 might be the D (6 bases). CDR1 is LNHNV and CDR2 is YYDKDF in the germline V gene (reference sequence). This CDR3 comprises 15 residues. V was cut by 2 bases and J by 5 bases, with 15 bases left in between. CDR3 sequence: CATSRPTGLSYGYTF. Here the CDR3 DNA reads TGTGCCACCAGCAGACCAACAGGGCTTTCTTATGGCTACACCTTC.

The table lists this clone with a count of one. V gene TRBV21-1 combines with J gene TRBJ2-5; the table's TRBD1 call for D was not verified on the DNA. TRBV21-1 is termed a pseudogene. The CDR3 length is 16 residues. CDR3 amino acids: CASSKVGFGQGETQYF. CDR3 DNA sequence: TGTGCCAGCAGCAAAGTGGGTTTTGGGCAGGGGGAGACCCAGTACTTC.

This clone showed up just a few times. This sample includes further DNA sequences coding for the same CDR3. V gene TRBV18 combines with J gene TRBJ1-1; weak D call: TRBD1 (5 bases). The CDR3 spans 15 residues. CDR1 is KGHSH, CDR2 LQKENI, per germline. Trimming removed 0 bases from V and 0 bases from J, with 8 bases in between. The CDR3 reads CASSPPRGLNTEAFF. The DNA of the CDR3 is TGTGCCAGCTCACCACCGAGGGGCCTGAACACTGAAGCTTTCTTT.